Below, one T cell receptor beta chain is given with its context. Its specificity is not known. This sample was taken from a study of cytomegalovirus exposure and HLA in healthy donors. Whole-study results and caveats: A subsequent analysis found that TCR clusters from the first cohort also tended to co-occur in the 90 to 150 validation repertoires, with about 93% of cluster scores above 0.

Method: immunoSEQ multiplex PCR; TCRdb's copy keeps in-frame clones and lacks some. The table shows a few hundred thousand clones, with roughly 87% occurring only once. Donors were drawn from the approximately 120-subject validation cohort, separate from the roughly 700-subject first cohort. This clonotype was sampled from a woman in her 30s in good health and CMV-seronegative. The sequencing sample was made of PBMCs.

CDR3 sequence (DNA): TGCGCCAGCAGCTTGGACAGGGTGGCCTACGAGCAGTACTTC. As protein: CASSLDRVAYEQYF. The rearrangement links TRBV5-1 to TRBJ2-7, with D perhaps TRBD1 (6 bases). The germline gives CDR1 SGHRS, CDR2 YFSETQ. This CDR3 has 14 residues. The V end was cut by 0 bases, the J end by 2 bases, with 9 bases between.